The 10 T cell receptor beta chains reported below all come from one sample, sequenced in a study of shared clonotypes between healthy human individuals. TCRdb's table, derived via immunoSEQ multiplex PCR, lists solely in-frame clones and lacks some. The repertoire holds roughly 2.4 million clones, with under 97% as singletons. Sequencing was done on a sample of naive CD4+ T cells sorted from blood. Subset specified: CD45RA+ positively selected. These receptor sequences come from a man aged 18 to 30 in good health.

J is TRBJ2-1 and V is TRBV11-1; the D is unclear. Germline CDR1 is SGHAT and CDR2 is FQDESV (reference sequence). Trimming shortened V by 5 bases and J by 8 bases, and 7 bases separated the two germline ends. There are 11 residues in the CDR3. The CDR3 is CASSKKYEQFF. In DNA, the CDR3 is TGTGCCAGCAGCAAGAAATATGAGCAGTTCTTC.

The chain carries TRBV2 and TRBJ1-3, with a possible D match to TRBD1 (5 bases). Germline V gives CDR1 SNHLY, CDR2 FYNNEI. V shed 2 bases and J shed 3 bases, with 14 bases lying between them. CDR3 length equals 16 residues. As DNA, the CDR3 is TGTGCCAGCAGTGAACTGGGGGGGGAAGATGGAAACACCATATATTTT. This gives the protein CASSELGGEDGNTIYF.

The chain has TRBV12-2 and TRBJ1-4; the DNA was not used to check the table's D call, TRBD1. TRBV12-2 is a recognized pseudogene. The CDR3 contains 16 residues. CDR3 coding DNA: TGTGCAAGTCGCTACCAGACCAGGGGGAGTAATGAAAAACTGTTTTTT. This encodes CASRYQTRGSNEKLFF.

Here the CDR3 reads CASSFSIAGPFTDTQYF. The CDR3 nucleotides read TGTGCCAGCAGCTTTTCGATAGCGGGACCTTTTACAGATACGCAGTATTTT. V usage is TRBV5-6 and J usage is TRBJ2-3, with TRBD2 matching 8 bases. The CDR3 has 17 residues. Looked up from germline, CDR1 is SGHDT and CDR2 is YYEEEE. The V and J ends lost 2 bases and 3 bases, in that order; junction bases with no gene match: 11.

The CDR3 here is CASSPGPYPGEQYF. The CDR3 DNA reads as TGTGCCAGCAGCCCGGGCCCCTATCCGGGCGAGCAGTACTTC. The rearrangement uses TRBV13 and TRBJ2-7; D is unresolved. CDR3 length equals 14 residues. Trimming took off 5 bases at V and 6 bases at J, with 17 bases between the two ends. Germline assignment: CDR1 PRHDT and CDR2 FYEKMQ (reference sequence).

The V call is TRBV5-1, the J call TRBJ1-6; D call uncertain. Trimming pared 5 bases from V and 4 bases from J, leaving 16 bases between. Looked up from germline, CDR1 is SGHRS and CDR2 is YFSETQ. This CDR3 is 16 amino acids long. The CDR3 here is CASRSLAGLYNSPLHF. In DNA, the CDR3 is TGCGCCAGCAGATCCCTCGCAGGACTTTATAATTCACCCCTCCACTTT.

V is TRBV29-1 and J is TRBJ2-3; 7 nucleotides match TRBD1. The junction had 6 bases not matched to a gene; V was cut back by 4 bases and J by 2 bases. The CDR3 has 14 residues. In germline, CDR1 is SQVTM, CDR2 ANQGSEA. CDR3 amino acids: CSVAPGQFTDTQYF. The CDR3 DNA reads TGCAGCGTTGCCCCGGGACAGTTCACAGATACGCAGTATTTT.

The chain recombines TRBV2 with TRBJ1-5, with a tentative D call TRBD1 (6 bases). From germline, CDR1 is SNHLY and CDR2 FYNNEI. V dropped 6 bases and J dropped 1 base, with 13 bases sitting between them. This CDR3 contains 15 residues. The CDR3 DNA reads as TGTGCCAGCAGAACGGAGGGGGGAAGCAATCAGCCCCAGCATTTT. Encoded protein: CASRTEGGSNQPQHF.

The chain joins TRBV11-1 to TRBJ2-5, with 9 bases identical to TRBD2. This CDR3 region has 16 residues. Germline V gives CDR1 SGHAT, CDR2 FQDESV (reference sequence). The V and J ends lost 2 bases and 5 bases, in that order; junction bases with no gene match: 9. The CDR3 protein is CASSLQWRGGLETQYF. The CDR3 DNA sequence: TGTGCCAGCAGCTTACAGTGGCGGGGGGGCCTGGAGACCCAGTACTTC.

This chain links TRBV11-2 with TRBJ2-1; 12 bases align to TRBD2. Germline values: CDR1 SGHAT, CDR2 FQNNGV. This CDR3 is 15 amino acids long. The J segment lost 6 bases and the V segment lost 5 bases, leaving 5 bases of the junction unmatched. The chain's CDR3 is CASSAGLAGINEQFF. CDR3 sequence (DNA): TGTGCCAGCAGCGCCGGACTAGCGGGAATCAATGAGCAGTTCTTC.